This T cell receptor (beta chain) was sequenced for a study of blood T cells in healthy people across ages. The use of a sample-barcoded 5' primer and a J-beta primer mix characterized a second PCR of roughly 6 to 11 cycles. A tag from a template-switch adaptor with 12 random nucleotides marked each cDNA molecule. Sequencing yielded, for each sample, at least 2.5 million paired-end reads carrying CDR3. TCRdb reanalysed the 5' RACE reads using MiXCR and keeps one entry per CDR3 protein. The sample records around 800,000 distinct CDR3 sequences, around 62% being singletons. Trimming took 0 bases from V and 3 from J, leaving 10 bases between them. CDR3 length: 14 residues. In germline, CDR1 is SGDLS, CDR2 YYNGEE. There were healthy Caucasian individuals from Russia, aged about 6 to 100, serving as donors.

The V and J genes are TRBV9 and TRBJ2-7; D could derive from TRBD1 or TRBD2 (5 bases each). This TCR was recovered from a man aged 30 to 45 in good health. Sequenced: blood. Written as DNA, the CDR3 is TGTGCCAGCAGCGTAGGAAGGGGAGTCTACGAGCAGTACTTC. Encoded protein: CASSVGRGVYEQYF.